This T cell receptor (beta chain) was obtained from a study of blood T cell repertoires in COVID-19. Study overall: Spain, Italy and the United States supplied samples that represented acute and convalescent COVID-19. PBMCs, B-cell-depleted T cells, or T cells provided the cDNA or gDNA that made up the material.

V was cut by 5 bases and J by 8 bases, with 22 bases left in between. The germline V gene encodes CDR1 MNHNY and CDR2 SVGAGI (reference sequence). CDR3 length: 15 amino acids. Original methodology: The authors estimated nucleated cell counts from reference gene primer amplification. TCRdb's copy holds only in-frame clones and misses some; the assay was immunoSEQ multiplex PCR. V, J and clone size reflect that table, while D and trimming were determined from the DNA. The sample lists 200,000 to 250,000 clones; around 82% were seen once. This receptor was taken from a woman in her sixties or seventies with acute or convalescent COVID-19. The rearrangement uses TRBV6-6 and TRBJ2-7; tentatively, D is TRBD1 (6 bases). Input material: peripheral blood. CDR3 residues: CASSLRGQTSTKQYF. The CDR3 DNA follows: TGTGCCAGCAGTCTTCGAGGACAGACCTCTACGAAGCAGTACTTC.